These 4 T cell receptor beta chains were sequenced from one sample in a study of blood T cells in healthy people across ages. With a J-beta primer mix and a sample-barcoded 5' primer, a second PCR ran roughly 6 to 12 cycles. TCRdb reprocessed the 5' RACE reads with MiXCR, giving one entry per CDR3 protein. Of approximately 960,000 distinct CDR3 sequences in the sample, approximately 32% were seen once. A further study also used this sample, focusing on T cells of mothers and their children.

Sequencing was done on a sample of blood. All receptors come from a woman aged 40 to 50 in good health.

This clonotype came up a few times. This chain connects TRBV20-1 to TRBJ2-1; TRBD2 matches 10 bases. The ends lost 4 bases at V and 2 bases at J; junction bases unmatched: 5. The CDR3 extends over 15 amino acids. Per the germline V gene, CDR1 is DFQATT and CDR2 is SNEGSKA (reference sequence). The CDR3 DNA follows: TGCAGTGCTAAGTCCGGGACTAGCGCCTACAATGAGCAGTTCTTC. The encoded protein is CSAKSGTSAYNEQFF.

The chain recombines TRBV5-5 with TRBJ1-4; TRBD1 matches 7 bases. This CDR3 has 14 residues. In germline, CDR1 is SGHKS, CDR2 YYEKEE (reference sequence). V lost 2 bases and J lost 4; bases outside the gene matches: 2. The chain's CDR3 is CASSFTGVNEKLFF. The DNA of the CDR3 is TGTGCCAGCAGCTTCACAGGGGTTAATGAAAAACTGTTTTTT.

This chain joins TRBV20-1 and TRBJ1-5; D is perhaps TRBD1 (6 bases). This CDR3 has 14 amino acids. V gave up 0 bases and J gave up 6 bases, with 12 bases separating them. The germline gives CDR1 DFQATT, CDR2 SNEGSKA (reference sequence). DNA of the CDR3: TGCAGTGCTAGAGACGTGGGGGCGGGTCAGCCCCAGCATTTT. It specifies CSARDVGAGQPQHF.

The CDR3, as DNA: TGTGCCAGCAGCCTAGGGACAGGGGTCCGCAGCGAGCAGTACTTC. As protein: CASSLGTGVRSEQYF. The chain uses TRBV28 and TRBJ2-7; 10 bases are a match to TRBD1. Trimming removed 6 bases from V and 6 bases from J; junction bases left unmatched: 11. The CDR3 extends over 15 amino acids. The germline V gene has CDR1 MDHEN and CDR2 SYDVKM. The full variable domain, in which reference TRBV28 and TRBJ2-7 provide the parts outside the CDR3, is DVKVTQSSRYLVKRTGEKVFLECVQDMDHENMFWYRQDPGLGLRLIYFSYDVKMKEKGDIPEGYSVSREKKERFSLILESASTNQTSMYLCASSLGTGVRSEQYFGPGTRLTVT.